These T cell receptor beta chains were read from a single sample in a study of blood T cell repertoires in COVID-19. Assay used: immunoSEQ multiplex PCR; TCRdb lists only in-frame clones, some missing. The sample has 95,000 to 100,000 clones, roughly nine tenths seen once. The sample taken for sequencing was peripheral blood. The source is a man aged 50-59 years with acute or convalescent COVID-19. CDR3s include the opening cysteine and the closing phenylalanine or tryptophan. A D gene is named only where the DNA matches it firmly. Size values are once, few and many counts, or a class for expanded clones, and some rows have none.

clone_size j_call d_call v_call cdr3_aa cdr3_nt
. TRBJ1-6 . TRBV28 CASSSYRELSPLHF TGTGCCAGCAGTTCCTACAGGGAATTATCACCCCTCCACTTT
once TRBJ2-7 . TRBV5-1 CASSPSLGPGEQYF TGCGCCAGCAGCCCGTCCCTGGGGCCCGGCGAGCAGTACTTC
. TRBJ2-3 . TRBV19 CASSQGGRRADTQYF TGTGCCTCCTCGCAAGGAGGTAGAAGGGCAGATACGCAGTATTTT
. TRBJ2-1 . TRBV2 CASSELTGYNEQFF TGTGCCAGCAGTGAACTGACAGGCTACAATGAGCAGTTCTTC
once TRBJ2-2 . TRBV12-3/TRBV12-4 CASSLAPGELFF TGTGCCAGCAGTTTGGCACCCGGGGAGCTGTTTTTT
once TRBJ2-1 . TRBV2 CASSPRDSIYNEQFF TGTGCCAGCAGCCCGCGGGACAGTATATACAATGAGCAGTTCTTC
. TRBJ2-7 TRBD1 TRBV5-5 CASSLDRGYYEQYF TGTGCCAGCAGCTTGGACAGGGGGTACTACGAGCAGTACTTC
. TRBJ2-3 TRBD2 TRBV5-1 CASSLELAGGTDTQYF TGCGCCAGCAGCTTGGAACTAGCGGGAGGGACAGATACGCAGTATTTT
. TRBJ1-1 TRBD1 TRBV19 CASSIAQGAWVTEAFF TGTGCCAGTAGTATAGCGCAGGGGGCTTGGGTCACTGAAGCTTTCTTT
. TRBJ1-3 . TRBV5-1 CASSPLTGSGNTIYF TGCGCCAGCAGCCCGTTGACAGGTTCGGGAAACACCATATATTTT
. TRBJ1-1 . TRBV27 CASSRDKNTEAFF TGTGCCAGCAGTCGGGACAAGAACACTGAAGCTTTCTTT
. TRBJ2-5 TRBD2 TRBV2 CASSRYGTKETQYF TGTGCCAGCAGTCGCTACGGGACTAAAGAGACCCAGTACTTC
. TRBJ1-3 TRBD1 TRBV13 CASSSGTGEERNTIYF TGTGCCAGCAGCTCGGGGACAGGGGAGGAACGAAACACCATATATTTT
few TRBJ1-1 TRBD1 TRBV6-1 CASSESTAGQGVFGNTEAFF TGTGCCAGCAGTGAATCCACCGCCGGACAGGGGGTTTTTGGGAACACTGAAGCTTTCTTT
. TRBJ2-1 . TRBV7-2 CASSLGGGLLRANEQFF TGTGCCAGCAGCCTAGGTGGGGGCCTCCTAAGGGCCAATGAGCAGTTCTTC
few TRBJ1-1 TRBD1 TRBV18 CASSLGTGGTEAFF TGTGCCAGCTCACTCGGGACAGGGGGAACTGAAGCTTTCTTT
. TRBJ1-5 TRBD1 TRBV7-2 CASSFRDSRTPQHF TGTGCCAGCAGCTTCCGGGACAGTAGGACGCCCCAGCATTTT
. TRBJ2-2 . TRBV5-4 CASSFSLTGELFF TGTGCCAGCAGCTTCTCCTTAACCGGGGAGCTGTTTTTT
. TRBJ1-2 . TRBV11-3 CASSLGGQGNYGYTF TGTGCCAGCAGCTTAGGGGGCCAGGGAAACTATGGCTACACCTTC
. TRBJ2-3 . TRBV5-1 CASSLVAGLDTQYF TGCGCCAGCAGCTTGGTGGCAGGGCTAGATACGCAGTATTTT
. TRBJ1-2 TRBD1 TRBV11-1 CASSLGDRPNYGYTF TGTGCCAGCAGCTTAGGGGACAGGCCTAACTATGGCTACACCTTC
once TRBJ1-4 TRBD1 TRBV7-2 CASSKYRGRDEKLFF TGTGCCAGCAGCAAATACAGGGGGAGGGATGAAAAACTGTTTTTT
. TRBJ1-1 TRBD1 TRBV10-3 CAIGQGTTEAFF TGTGCCATAGGACAGGGGACGACTGAAGCTTTCTTT
few TRBJ1-5 TRBD1 TRBV7-9 CASSPGSRGADQPQHF TGTGCCAGCAGCCCAGGGTCCAGGGGGGCAGATCAGCCCCAGCATTTT
few TRBJ1-1 . TRBV6-5 CASSNSRNTEAFF TGTGCCAGCAGCAATAGTAGGAACACTGAAGCTTTCTTT
. TRBJ2-7 TRBD2 TRBV6-5 CASTLTSGGAYEQYF TGTGCCAGCACCCTGACTAGCGGGGGGGCTTACGAGCAGTACTTC
once TRBJ2-3 . TRBV2 CASSEAERDSTDTQYF TGTGCCAGCAGTGAAGCGGAACGGGACTCCACAGATACGCAGTATTTT
. TRBJ2-1 TRBD1 TRBV19 CASSIDRRTGLRDEQFF TGTGCCAGTAGTATCGATCGCCGGACAGGGCTTCGCGATGAGCAGTTCTTC
few TRBJ1-2 TRBD1 TRBV5-1 CASSFLTGGYDGYTF TGCGCCAGCAGCTTCCTGACAGGGGGCTATGATGGCTACACCTTC
. TRBJ2-5 TRBD2 TRBV5-1 CASSFFLPSGGEETQYF TGCGCCAGCAGCTTTTTCCTGCCCAGCGGGGGAGAAGAGACCCAGTACTTC
. TRBJ2-2 . TRBV19 CASSIDPRLVVSGELFF TGTGCCAGTAGTATAGATCCGAGACTAGTAGTTTCCGGGGAGCTGTTTTTT
. TRBJ1-2 . TRBV28 CASRAGGYGYTF TGTGCCAGCAGGGCGGGAGGCTATGGCTACACCTTC
. TRBJ2-3 . TRBV5-4 CASSLWRDLTDTQYF TGTGCCAGCAGCCTTTGGAGGGACCTCACAGATACGCAGTATTTT
. TRBJ2-1 . TRBV10-3 CAISGDTTYSYNEQFF TGTGCCATCAGTGGGGACACAACTTACTCCTACAATGAGCAGTTCTTC
. TRBJ1-4 . TRBV27 CASSLFRGGTVTNEKLFF TGTGCCAGCAGTTTATTTCGCGGGGGGACGGTAACTAATGAAAAACTGTTTTTT
. TRBJ1-2 . TRBV4-1 CASSQVTGLSYGYTF TGCGCCAGCAGCCAAGTAACAGGGTTAAGCTATGGCTACACCTTC
. TRBJ2-5 TRBD2 TRBV19 CASSMALAEETQYF TGTGCCAGCTCCATGGCCCTAGCGGAAGAGACCCAGTACTTC
once TRBJ1-1 . TRBV7-3 CASSETTVDNEAFF TGTGCCAGCAGCGAAACGACAGTAGATAATGAAGCTTTCTTT
. TRBJ1-2 TRBD1 TRBV5-4 CASSSQGQGGGYTF TGTGCCAGCAGCTCACAGGGACAGGGAGGTGGCTACACCTTC
. TRBJ2-3 . TRBV6-2/TRBV6-3 CASSPTEDTQYF TGTGCCAGCAGTCCGACTGAGGATACGCAGTATTTT
. TRBJ1-3 . TRBV21-1 CASLQGSGNTIYF TGTGCCAGCCTCCAGGGGTCTGGAAACACCATATATTTT
. TRBJ2-7 . TRBV9 CASSTRTPNGPYEQYF TGTGCCAGCAGCACACGGACTCCAAACGGCCCCTACGAGCAGTACTTC
. TRBJ2-7 . TRBV28 CASRPPLWGHLIF TGTGCCAGCAGACCTCCCCTCTGGGGACACCTGATCTTC
. TRBJ1-3 TRBD1 TRBV10-2 CASSDAMAGGGNTIYF TGCGCCAGCAGTGACGCCATGGCAGGGGGAGGAAACACCATATATTTT
. TRBJ1-2 . TRBV9 CASSEPIGERYTF TGTGCCAGCAGCGAACCGATCGGGGAGCGCTACACCTTC
once TRBJ1-6 TRBD1 TRBV3-1/TRBV3-2 CASSQVGTGTYNSPLHF TGTGCCAGCAGCCAAGTGGGGACAGGGACCTATAATTCACCCCTCCACTTT
few TRBJ1-2 TRBD1 TRBV5-1 CASSPGGNYGYTF TGCGCCAGCAGCCCAGGGGGTAATTATGGCTACACCTTC
once TRBJ1-5 . TRBV7-6 CASSLAGQREPQHF TGTGCCAGCAGCTTAGCCGGACAACGTGAACCCCAGCATTTT
. TRBJ2-4 . TRBV6-1 CASSEQTTAGLRAKNIQYF TGTGCCAGCAGTGAACAGACTACAGCGGGTCTACGAGCCAAAAACATTCAGTACTTC
. TRBJ2-5 TRBD1 TRBV19 CASSIRTGRETQYF TGTGCCAGTAGTATTCGGACAGGCCGCGAGACCCAGTACTTC